These 19 T cell receptor beta chains originate from one sample sequenced in a study of T cell repertoires in cytomegalovirus infection. One entry per CDR3 protein results from TCRdb running MiXCR on the reads. This sample carries 200,000 to 300,000 distinct CDR3 sequences, approximately 13% of them seen once, and the ten largest clones take roughly 1.7%. Sequenced material: PBMCs. These receptors were taken from a human donor in good health (CMV status not recorded). Some clones in this sample may be carry-over from other donors' samples.

The CDR3 region is CASSPGHVVGYTF. The CDR3 coding sequence is TGTGCCAGCAGCCCCGGACATGTAGTCGGCTACACCTTC. The chain carries TRBV7-6 and TRBJ1-2; D perhaps matches TRBD1 (5 bases). The CDR3 totals 13 residues. Trimming removed 5 bases at V and 8 bases at J, with 15 bases between. Germline V lookup: CDR1 SGHVS, CDR2 FNYEAQ.

This clonotype turned up a few times. The chain is built from TRBV20-1 and TRBJ2-5; TRBD2 aligns across 11 bases. In germline, CDR1 is DFQATT, CDR2 SNEGSKA (reference sequence). The CDR3 covers 15 residues. V shed 3 bases and J 3 bases; nucleotides not matched to a gene: 6. The CDR3 DNA reads TGCAGTGCTAGTTTTCCTAGCGGGAGGAAAGAGACCCAGTACTTC. This sequence encodes CSASFPSGRKETQYF.

In this sample, this clonotype turned up many times. The chain recombines TRBV7-2 with TRBJ1-5; D is unresolved. V shed 5 bases and J shed 4 bases, with 6 bases lying between them. Germline V gene lookup returns CDR1 SGHTA and CDR2 FQGNSA. This CDR3 has 12 amino acids. CDR3 DNA sequence: TGTGCCAGCAGCCCCCCTAATCAGCCCCAGCATTTT. This codes for CASSPPNQPQHF.

This clonotype turned up a few times. This CDR3 is CASSLEGGRENIQYF. The CDR3 DNA is TGCGCCAGCAGCTTGGAGGGGGGGCGCGAAAACATTCAGTACTTC. The chain is built from TRBV5-1 and TRBJ2-4, with D perhaps TRBD2 (7 bases). The germline V and J ends were trimmed by 0 bases and 5 bases, with 12 bases remaining between them. The CDR3 totals 15 residues. The germline CDR1 and CDR2 sequences are SGHRS and YFSETQ.

This clonotype was recorded at least ten times. The V and J genes are TRBV7-9 and TRBJ1-6; D is ambiguous. V was clipped by 4 bases and J by 8 bases, with 12 bases between them. In germline, CDR1 is SEHNR, CDR2 FQNEAQ (reference sequence). CDR3 length equals 14 residues. Written as DNA, the CDR3 is TGTGCCAGCAGCTCCCCCCAATCAGATTCACCCCTCCACTTT. Translating gives CASSSPQSDSPLHF.

This clonotype was seen many times. V is TRBV7-2 and J is TRBJ1-4, with D hard to call. The CDR3 spans 11 residues. From germline, CDR1 is SGHTA and CDR2 FQGNSA. The CDR3 coding sequence is TGTGACCCGCGGGGTAATGAAAAACTGTTTTTT. Translation gives CDPRGNEKLFF.

This clonotype occurred a few times. The gene calls are TRBV5-4 and TRBJ1-1; the match to TRBD1 covers 10 bases. The V gene end was trimmed by 4 bases and the J gene end by 8 bases; junction bases not matched to a gene: 14. Germline V gene lookup returns CDR1 SGHNT and CDR2 YYREEE (reference sequence). The CDR3 covers 16 residues. Here the CDR3 DNA reads TGTGCCAGCAGCGCTATTCCGGGACAGGGGCGAGGCGAAGCTTTCTTT. Encoded protein: CASSAIPGQGRGEAFF. The full variable domain, its missing parts supplied by reference TRBV5-4 and TRBJ1-1, is ETGVTQSPTHLIKTRGQQVTLRCSSQSGHNTVSWYQQALGQGPQFIFQYYREEENGRGNFPPRFSGLQFPNYSSELNVNALELDDSALYLCASSAIPGQGRGEAFFGQGTRLTVV.

Ten or more counts support this clonotype. V gene TRBV7-3 combines with J gene TRBJ2-1, with 8 bases lining up with TRBD1. The CDR3 totals 14 residues. Trimming at V came to 5 bases and at J to 6 bases, leaving 6 bases not matched to a gene. Per germline, CDR1 SGHTA and CDR2 FQGTGA. The CDR3 here is CASSPTGQGNEQFF. In DNA form, the CDR3 reads TGTGCCAGCAGCCCAACTGGACAGGGCAATGAGCAGTTCTTC.

This clonotype was counted at least ten times. The V call is TRBV7-2, the J call TRBJ2-3, with 10 bases matching TRBD2. Germline loops: CDR1 SGHTA, CDR2 FQGNSA. This CDR3 has 15 amino acids. Losses at the gene ends were 1 base for V and 6 bases for J; bases not matched to a gene: 4. CDR3 DNA: TGTGCCAGCAGCTTAGGGGGGACTAGCGATGATACGCAGTATTTT. It is translated as CASSLGGTSDDTQYF. Combining the CDR3 with reference TRBV7-2 and TRBJ2-3 gives the whole variable domain GAGVSQSPSNKVTEKGKDVELRCDPISGHTALYWYRQSLGQGLEFLIYFQGNSAPDKSGLPSDRFSAERTGGSVSTLTIQRTQQEDSAVYLCASSLGGTSDDTQYFGPGTRLTVL.

This clonotype showed up many times. The chain combines TRBV19 with TRBJ2-5, with no clear D. Germline V gene data show CDR1 as LNHDA and CDR2 as SQIVND (reference sequence). CDR3 length: 15 residues. The V and J ends lost 4 bases and 0 bases respectively, with 12 bases between them. The CDR3 DNA reads as TGTGCCAGTAGTAGGAAGCCCCAAGACCAAGAGACCCAGTACTTC. Translated: CASSRKPQDQETQYF.

This chain links TRBV20-1 with TRBJ2-7; a possible D gene is TRBD1 (6 bases). The CDR3 sequence is 12 residues long. Between the trimmed V and J ends, which lost 1 base and 7 bases, there was a span of 11 bases. Germline CDR1 reads DFQATT; CDR2 reads SNEGSKA (reference sequence). The CDR3 loop reads CSARATGGEQYF. CDR3 nucleotides: TGCAGTGCTAGAGCGACAGGCGGGGAGCAGTACTTC.

In its sample, this clonotype was seen many times. The rearrangement joins TRBV10-3 to TRBJ1-1, with D maybe TRBD1 (6 bases). Germline V gene data show CDR1 as ENHRY and CDR2 as SYGVKD. This CDR3 has 12 amino acids. Trimming removed 7 bases from V and 2 bases from J, with 8 bases in between. The CDR3 here is CAIKTGNTEAFF. As DNA, the CDR3 is TGTGCCATCAAGACAGGTAACACTGAAGCTTTCTTT.

This clonotype was observed at least ten times. The CDR3 sequence is CASRTVGSSYEQYF. CDR3 sequence (DNA): TGTGCCAGCAGGACGGTGGGCTCCTCCTACGAGCAGTACTTC. The rearrangement links TRBV28 to TRBJ2-7; no firm D call. The CDR3 sequence is 14 residues long. The V end was cut by 6 bases, the J end by 0 bases, with 12 bases between. The germline V gene has CDR1 MDHEN and CDR2 SYDVKM.

In its sample, this clonotype was seen many times. This rearrangement joins TRBV28 to TRBJ2-6; TRBD2 is a possible D gene (5 bases). The CDR3 is 17 residues long. The germline CDR1 and CDR2 sequences are MDHEN and SYDVKM. Between the trimmed V and J ends, which lost 5 bases and 0 bases, there was a span of 14 bases. The CDR3 nucleotides read TGTGCCAGCAGTCTCTTTAGCGCTGGCTCTGGGGCCAACGTCCTGACTTTC. Protein sequence: CASSLFSAGSGANVLTF.

This clonotype occurred many times. The chain carries TRBV7-2 and TRBJ2-3; 9 bases are shared with TRBD2. From germline, CDR1 is SGHTA and CDR2 FQGNSA. The CDR3 has 14 amino acids. V gave up 6 bases and J gave up 5 bases; unmatched junction bases: 6. The CDR3 here is CASSPGLAIDTQYF. In DNA form, the CDR3 reads TGTGCCAGCAGTCCTGGACTAGCGATAGATACGCAGTATTTT.

The chain carries TRBV28 and TRBJ2-7; D may be TRBD1 (6 bases). Germline values: CDR1 MDHEN, CDR2 SYDVKM. The CDR3 has 14 amino acids. V gave up 6 bases and J gave up 0 bases, with 12 bases separating them. CDR3 region: CASRPRGPSYEQYF. In DNA form, the CDR3 reads TGTGCCAGCAGGCCCAGGGGTCCCTCCTACGAGCAGTACTTC.

This clonotype was detected many times. This chain uses TRBV7-2 with TRBJ2-6, with 7 bases fitting TRBD2. The V segment lost 5 bases and the J segment 0 bases; nucleotides outside the gene matches: 10. This CDR3 has 18 amino acids. CDR1 and CDR2 from the germline V gene are SGHTA and FQGNSA. The CDR3 DNA sequence: TGTGCCAGCAGCCCCGGGGGACTACCAAGCTCTGGGGCCAACGTCCTGACTTTC. It yields the protein CASSPGGLPSSGANVLTF.

The chain joins TRBV3-1 to TRBJ1-5; D unclear. From germline, CDR1 is LGHDT and CDR2 YNNKEL (reference sequence). V was shortened by 0 bases and J by 12 bases, with 15 bases between the two germline ends. CDR3 length: 14 residues. CDR3 amino acids: CASSQDRGSRNQHF. Here the CDR3 DNA reads TGTGCCAGCAGCCAAGATCGGGGTTCGCGAAACCAGCATTTT.

The chain is built from TRBV4-3 and TRBJ2-2; D tentatively fits TRBD1 or TRBD2 (5 bases each). This CDR3 contains 15 residues. The germline V gene has CDR1 LGHNA and CDR2 YSLEER. V lost 2 bases and J 8 bases, leaving 15 bases between the germline ends. The CDR3 coding sequence is TGCGCCAGCAGCCAACAAGGGGACCTCTTGGGGGAGCTGTTTTTT. Translating gives CASSQQGDLLGELFF.